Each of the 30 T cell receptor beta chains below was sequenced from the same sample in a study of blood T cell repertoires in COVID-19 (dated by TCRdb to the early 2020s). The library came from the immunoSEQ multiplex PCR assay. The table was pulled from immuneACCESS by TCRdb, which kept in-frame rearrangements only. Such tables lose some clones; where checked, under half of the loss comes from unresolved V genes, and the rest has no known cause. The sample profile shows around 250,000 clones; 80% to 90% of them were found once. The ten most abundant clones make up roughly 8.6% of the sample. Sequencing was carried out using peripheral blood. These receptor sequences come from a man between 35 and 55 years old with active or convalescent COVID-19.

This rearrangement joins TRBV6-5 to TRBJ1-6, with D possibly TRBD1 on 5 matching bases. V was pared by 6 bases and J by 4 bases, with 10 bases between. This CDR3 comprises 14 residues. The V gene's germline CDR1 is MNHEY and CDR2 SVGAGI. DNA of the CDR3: TGTGCCAGCAGACCGACAGTGTATAATTCACCCCTCCACTTT. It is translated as CASRPTVYNSPLHF.

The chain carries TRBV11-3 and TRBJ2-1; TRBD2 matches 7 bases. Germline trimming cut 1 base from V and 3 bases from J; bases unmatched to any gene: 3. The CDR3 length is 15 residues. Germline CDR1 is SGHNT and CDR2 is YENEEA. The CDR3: CASSLGEGLYNEQFF. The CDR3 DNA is TGTGCCAGCAGCTTAGGGGAGGGCCTCTACAATGAGCAGTTCTTC. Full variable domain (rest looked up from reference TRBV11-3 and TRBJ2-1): EAGVVQSPRYKIIEKKQPVAFWCNPISGHNTLYWYLQNLGQGPELLIRYENEEAVDDSQLPKDRFSAERLKGVDSTLKIQPAELGDSAVYLCASSLGEGLYNEQFFGPGTRLTVL.

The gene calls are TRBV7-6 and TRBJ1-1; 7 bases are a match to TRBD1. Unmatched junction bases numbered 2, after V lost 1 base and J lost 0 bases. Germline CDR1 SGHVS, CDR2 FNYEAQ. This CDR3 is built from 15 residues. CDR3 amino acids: CASSLGDRVNTEAFF. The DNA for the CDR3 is TGTGCCAGCAGCTTAGGAGACAGGGTGAACACTGAAGCTTTCTTT.

This chain's CDR3 is CASSVGQAGQPQHF. CDR3 in DNA: TGTGCCAGCAGCGTAGGACAGGCGGGTCAGCCCCAGCATTTT. The rearrangement joins TRBV9 to TRBJ1-5, with D perhaps matching TRBD1 (6 bases). The length of the CDR3 is 14 residues. CDR1 is SGDLS and CDR2 is YYNGEE in the germline V gene. Trimming left V 0 bases short and J 6 bases short, with 10 bases between.

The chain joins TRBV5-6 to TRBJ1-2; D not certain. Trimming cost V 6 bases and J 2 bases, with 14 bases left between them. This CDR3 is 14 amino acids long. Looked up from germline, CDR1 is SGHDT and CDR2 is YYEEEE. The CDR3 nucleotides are TGTGCCAGCACTTTGGAGAGGGCGAACTATGGCTACACCTTC. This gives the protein CASTLERANYGYTF.

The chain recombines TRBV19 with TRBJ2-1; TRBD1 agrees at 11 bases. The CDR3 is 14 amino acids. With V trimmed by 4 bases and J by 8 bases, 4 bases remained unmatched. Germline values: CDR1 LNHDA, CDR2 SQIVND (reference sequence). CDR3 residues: CASSKDRGPDEQFF. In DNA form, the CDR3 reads TGTGCCAGTAGTAAGGACAGGGGGCCCGATGAGCAGTTCTTC.

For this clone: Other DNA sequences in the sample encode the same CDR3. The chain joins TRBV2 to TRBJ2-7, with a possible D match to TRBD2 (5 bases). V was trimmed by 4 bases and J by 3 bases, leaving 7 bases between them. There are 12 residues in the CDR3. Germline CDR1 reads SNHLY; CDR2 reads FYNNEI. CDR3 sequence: CASSAEGYEQYF. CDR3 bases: TGTGCCAGCAGTGCTGAGGGCTACGAGCAGTACTTC.

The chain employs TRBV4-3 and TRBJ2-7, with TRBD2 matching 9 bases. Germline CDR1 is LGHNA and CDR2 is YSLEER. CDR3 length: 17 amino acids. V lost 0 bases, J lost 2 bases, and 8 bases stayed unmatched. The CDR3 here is CASSQELGASGAYEQYF. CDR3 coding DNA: TGCGCCAGCAGCCAAGAGTTGGGGGCTAGCGGGGCCTACGAGCAGTACTTC.

The CDR3 coding sequence is TGTGCCAGCAGTTACTCACAGGGGTCCAACTATGGCTACACCTTC. Protein product: CASSYSQGSNYGYTF. This chain connects TRBV6-6 to TRBJ1-2, with 7 bases matching TRBD1. Germline V gene sequence: CDR1 MNHNY, CDR2 SVGAGI (reference sequence). The CDR3 runs 15 residues. The V segment lost 0 bases and the J segment 2 bases; nucleotides outside the gene matches: 3.

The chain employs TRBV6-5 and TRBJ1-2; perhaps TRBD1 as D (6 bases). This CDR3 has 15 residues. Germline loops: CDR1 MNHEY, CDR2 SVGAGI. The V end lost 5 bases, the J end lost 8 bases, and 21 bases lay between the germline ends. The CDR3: CASSRMQAGDKGYTF. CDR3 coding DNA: TGTGCCAGCAGTCGAATGCAGGCAGGGGATAAAGGCTACACCTTC.

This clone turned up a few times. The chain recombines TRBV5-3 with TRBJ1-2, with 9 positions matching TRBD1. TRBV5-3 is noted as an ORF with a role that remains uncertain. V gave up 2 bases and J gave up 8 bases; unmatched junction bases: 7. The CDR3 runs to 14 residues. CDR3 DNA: TGTGCCAGAAGCTTACGGACAGGGGAGGGAGGCTACACCTTC. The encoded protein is CARSLRTGEGGYTF.

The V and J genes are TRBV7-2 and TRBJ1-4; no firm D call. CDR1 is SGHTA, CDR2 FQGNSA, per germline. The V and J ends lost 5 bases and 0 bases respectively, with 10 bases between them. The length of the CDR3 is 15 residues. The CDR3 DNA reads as TGTGCCAGCAGCCTAAACGGGGCAACTAATGAAAAACTGTTTTTT. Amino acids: CASSLNGATNEKLFF. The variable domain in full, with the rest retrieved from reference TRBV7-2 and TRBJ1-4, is GAGVSQSPSNKVTEKGKDVELRCDPISGHTALYWYRQSLGQGLEFLIYFQGNSAPDKSGLPSDRFSAERTGGSVSTLTIQRTQQEDSAVYLCASSLNGATNEKLFFGSGTQLSVL.

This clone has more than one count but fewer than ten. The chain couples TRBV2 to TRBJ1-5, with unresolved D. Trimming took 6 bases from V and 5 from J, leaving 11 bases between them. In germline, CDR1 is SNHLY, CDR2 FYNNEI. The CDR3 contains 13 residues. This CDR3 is CASRTGYDQPQHF. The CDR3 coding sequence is TGTGCCAGCAGGACGGGGTACGATCAGCCCCAGCATTTT.

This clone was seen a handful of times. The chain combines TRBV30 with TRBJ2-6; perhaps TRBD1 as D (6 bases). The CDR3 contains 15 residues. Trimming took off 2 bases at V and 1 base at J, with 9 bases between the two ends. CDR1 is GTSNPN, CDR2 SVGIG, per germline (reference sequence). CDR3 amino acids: CAWSLQGSGANVLTF. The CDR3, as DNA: TGTGCCTGGAGTCTACAGGGTTCTGGGGCCAACGTCCTGACTTTC.

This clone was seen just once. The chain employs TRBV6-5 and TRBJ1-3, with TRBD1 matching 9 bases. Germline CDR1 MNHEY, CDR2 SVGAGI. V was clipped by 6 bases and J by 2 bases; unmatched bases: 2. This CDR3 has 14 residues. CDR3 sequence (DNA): TGTGCCAGCAGGAGACAGGGGGCTGGAAACACCATATATTTT. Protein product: CASRRQGAGNTIYF.

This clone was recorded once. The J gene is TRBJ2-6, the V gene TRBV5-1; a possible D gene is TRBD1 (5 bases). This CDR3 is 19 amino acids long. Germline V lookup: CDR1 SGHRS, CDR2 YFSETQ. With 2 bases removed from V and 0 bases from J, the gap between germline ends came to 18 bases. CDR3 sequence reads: CASSFGHRSLSSGANVLTF. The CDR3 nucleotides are TGCGCCAGCAGCTTCGGCCACAGGTCCCTCAGCTCTGGGGCCAACGTCCTGACTTTC.

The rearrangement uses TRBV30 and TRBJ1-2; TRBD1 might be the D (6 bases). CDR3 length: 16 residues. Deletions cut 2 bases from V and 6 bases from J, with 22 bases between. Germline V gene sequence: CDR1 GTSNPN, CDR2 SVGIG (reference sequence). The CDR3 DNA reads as TGTGCCTGGAGTTATCCCGACAGGCGAACCTCTCATGGCTACACCTTC. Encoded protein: CAWSYPDRRTSHGYTF.

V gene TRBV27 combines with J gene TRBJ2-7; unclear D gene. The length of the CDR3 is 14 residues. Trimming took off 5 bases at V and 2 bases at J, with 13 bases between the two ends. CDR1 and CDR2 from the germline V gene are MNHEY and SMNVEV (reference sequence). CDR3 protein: CASSPLLRTYEQYF. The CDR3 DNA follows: TGTGCCAGCAGTCCCCTATTGAGAACCTACGAGCAGTACTTC.

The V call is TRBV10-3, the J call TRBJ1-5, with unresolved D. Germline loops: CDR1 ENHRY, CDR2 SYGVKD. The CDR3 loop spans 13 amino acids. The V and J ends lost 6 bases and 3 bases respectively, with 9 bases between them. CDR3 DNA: TGTGCCATCAGCGCCGAGGTCAATCAGCCCCAGCATTTT. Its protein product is CAISAEVNQPQHF.

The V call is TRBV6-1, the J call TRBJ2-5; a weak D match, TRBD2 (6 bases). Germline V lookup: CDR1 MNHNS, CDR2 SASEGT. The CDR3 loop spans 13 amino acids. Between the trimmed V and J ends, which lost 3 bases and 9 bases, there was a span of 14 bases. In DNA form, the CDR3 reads TGTGCCAGCAGTGAGAGTATAGCGGTGGCCCAGTACTTC. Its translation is CASSESIAVAQYF.

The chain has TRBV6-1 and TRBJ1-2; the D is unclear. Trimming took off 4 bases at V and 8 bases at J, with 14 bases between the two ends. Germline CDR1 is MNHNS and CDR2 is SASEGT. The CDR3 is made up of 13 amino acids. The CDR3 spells CASSVRLNEGYTF. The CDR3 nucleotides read TGTGCCAGCAGTGTGCGGCTGAACGAAGGCTACACCTTC.

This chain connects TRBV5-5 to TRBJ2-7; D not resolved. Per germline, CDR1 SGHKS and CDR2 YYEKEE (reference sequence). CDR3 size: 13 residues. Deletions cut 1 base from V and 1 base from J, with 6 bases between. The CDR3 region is CASSLSHSYEQYF. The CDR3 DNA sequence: TGTGCCAGCAGCTTGAGCCATTCCTACGAGCAGTACTTC.

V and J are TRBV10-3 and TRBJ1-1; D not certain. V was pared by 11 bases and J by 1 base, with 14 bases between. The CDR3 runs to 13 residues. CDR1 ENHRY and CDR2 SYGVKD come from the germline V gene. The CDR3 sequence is CASRAAPNTEAFF. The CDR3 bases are TGTGCCTCCCGAGCGGCCCCGAACACTGAAGCTTTCTTT.

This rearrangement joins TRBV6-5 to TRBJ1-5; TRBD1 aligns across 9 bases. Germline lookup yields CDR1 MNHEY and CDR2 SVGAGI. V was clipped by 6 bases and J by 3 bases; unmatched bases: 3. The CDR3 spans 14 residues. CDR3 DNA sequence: TGTGCCAGCAGACAGGGGGCAGACAATCAGCCCCAGCATTTT. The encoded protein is CASRQGADNQPQHF.

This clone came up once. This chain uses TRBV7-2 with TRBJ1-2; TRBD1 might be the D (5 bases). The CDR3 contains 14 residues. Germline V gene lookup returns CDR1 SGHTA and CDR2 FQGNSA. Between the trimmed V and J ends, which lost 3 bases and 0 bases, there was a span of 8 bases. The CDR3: CASSFDRANYGYTF. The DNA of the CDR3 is TGTGCCAGCAGCTTCGACAGAGCTAACTATGGCTACACCTTC.

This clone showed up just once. CDR3 residues: CAWSGGSGNQPQHF. The CDR3 DNA reads as TGTGCCTGGAGTGGGGGCTCGGGCAATCAGCCCCAGCATTTT. The genes are TRBV30 and TRBJ1-5, with D perhaps TRBD1 (5 bases). The CDR3 runs to 14 residues. The V and J ends lost 1 base and 2 bases respectively, with 9 bases between them. Germline-derived CDR1 and CDR2 are GTSNPN and SVGIG (reference sequence).

The CDR3 coding sequence is TGTGCCAGCTCACCGGGGACAGGGTTCCGGGCAGCTTTCTTT. The encoded protein is CASSPGTGFRAAFF. The V call is TRBV18, the J call TRBJ1-1, with TRBD1 matching 9 bases. Germline V gene data show CDR1 as KGHSH and CDR2 as LQKENI. After removal of 3 bases from V and 10 bases from J, the junction contained 9 bases not matched to a gene. This CDR3 is 14 amino acids long.

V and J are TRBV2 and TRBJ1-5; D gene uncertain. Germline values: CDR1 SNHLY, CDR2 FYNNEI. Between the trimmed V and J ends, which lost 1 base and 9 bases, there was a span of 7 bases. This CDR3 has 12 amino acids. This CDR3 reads CASSEEAGPQHF. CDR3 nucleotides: TGTGCCAGCAGTGAAGAAGCAGGGCCCCAGCATTTT.

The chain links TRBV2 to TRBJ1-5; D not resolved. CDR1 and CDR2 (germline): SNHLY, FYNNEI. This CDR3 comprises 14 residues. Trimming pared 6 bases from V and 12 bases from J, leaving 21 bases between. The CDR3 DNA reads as TGTGCCAGCAGGGAGGGTCTTCTGACAACCCGCCAGCATTTT. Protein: CASREGLLTTRQHF.

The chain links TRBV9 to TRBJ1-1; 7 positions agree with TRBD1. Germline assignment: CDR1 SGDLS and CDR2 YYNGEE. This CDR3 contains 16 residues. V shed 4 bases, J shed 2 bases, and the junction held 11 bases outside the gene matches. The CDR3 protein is CASSPSKGALNTEAFF. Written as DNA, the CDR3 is TGTGCCAGCAGCCCTTCCAAGGGGGCCCTTAACACTGAAGCTTTCTTT.